This is a list of T cell receptor beta chains from one sample in a study of cytomegalovirus exposure and HLA in healthy donors. Sequenced by immunoSEQ multiplex PCR; TCRdb stores in-frame clones only, minus some. The sample comprises about 140,000 clones, roughly 80% of which are singletons, and roughly 7.8% rests with the top ten. The sample consisted of PBMCs. The receptors here all came from a woman in her forties or fifties in good health and CMV-seropositive. The CDR3 runs from the conserved cysteine through the conserved F or W. The D gene is left open where the match is weak. Clone size is given for some rows only: seen once, a few or many times, or a class if the clone is expanded.

clone_size j_call cdr3_length v_call d_call cdr3_aa cdr3_nt
. TRBJ1-2 14 TRBV28 . CASSLGHLSYGYTF TGTGCCAGCAGTTTGGGACATCTATCTTATGGCTACACCTTC
. TRBJ2-7 14 TRBV6-5 . CASVGTSWGYEQYF TGTGCCAGCGTTGGAACTAGCTGGGGCTACGAGCAGTACTTC
. TRBJ2-5 14 TRBV5-1 . CASSLWTEQETQYF TGCGCCAGCAGCTTGTGGACAGAGCAAGAGACCCAGTACTTC
. TRBJ1-1 15 TRBV6-5 TRBD1 CASRRQDRGYTEAFF TGTGCCAGCAGGAGACAGGACAGGGGCTACACTGAAGCTTTCTTT
. TRBJ2-2 15 TRBV11-2 TRBD2 CASKEATGGRRELFF TGTGCCAGCAAAGAGGCGACGGGGGGTCGAAGGGAGCTGTTTTTT
. TRBJ1-1 13 TRBV19 . CASSVRLGLEAFF TGTGCCAGTAGTGTAAGGTTGGGGCTTGAAGCTTTCTTT
. TRBJ2-5 13 TRBV2 . CASSVQGSETQYF TGTGCCAGCAGTGTGCAGGGGTCAGAGACCCAGTACTTC
. TRBJ2-7 15 TRBV15 TRBD2 CATSRDIAGAYEQYF TGTGCCACCAGCAGAGATATAGCGGGAGCTTACGAGCAGTACTTC
. TRBJ1-6 15 TRBV2 . CASSPTDQNNSPLHF TGTGCCAGCAGCCCGACAGACCAAAATAATTCACCCCTCCACTTT
. TRBJ1-6 15 TRBV28 TRBD1 CASSSPTGYNSPLHF TGTGCCAGCAGTTCTCCGACAGGGTATAATTCACCCCTCCACTTT
. TRBJ2-5 15 TRBV5-8 TRBD1 CASSLGGQGSETQYF TGTGCCAGCAGCTTAGGCGGACAGGGCTCGGAGACCCAGTACTTC
. TRBJ2-7 13 TRBV18 . CASSLSGTYEQYF TGTGCCAGCTCACTGTCCGGGACTTACGAGCAGTACTTC
. TRBJ1-5 12 TRBV28 . CASSPQVQPQHF TGTGCCAGCAGTCCTCAGGTACAGCCCCAGCATTTT
. TRBJ2-1 16 TRBV11-3 TRBD2 CASSSTREGSYNEQFF TGTGCCAGCAGCTCGACCCGGGAGGGCTCCTACAATGAGCAGTTCTTC
. TRBJ1-2 12 TRBV7-9 . CASSPGRYGYTF TGTGCCAGCAGCCCGGGGAGGTATGGCTACACCTTC
. TRBJ1-1 14 TRBV7-2 TRBD1 CASTLGTANTEAFF TGTGCCAGCACACTCGGGACAGCGAACACTGAAGCTTTCTTT
once TRBJ2-5 16 TRBV14 . CASSPFRRGAGETQYF TGTGCCAGCAGTCCTTTTCGCCGGGGGGCAGGGGAGACCCAGTACTTC
. TRBJ2-1 15 TRBV7-8 . CASSRRGDEGNEQFF TGTGCCAGCAGTCGTCGGGGAGATGAGGGCAATGAGCAGTTCTTC
. TRBJ2-1 15 TRBV7-3 TRBD2 CASSSRAGVYNEQFF TGTGCCAGCAGCTCCCGGGCGGGAGTATATAATGAGCAGTTCTTC
. TRBJ2-1 13 TRBV10-3 . CAINRDFNNEQFF TGTGCCATCAATCGGGACTTCAACAATGAGCAGTTCTTC
. TRBJ2-7 13 TRBV7-8 . CASSLGGFPEQYF TGTGCCAGCAGCTTAGGCGGTTTCCCCGAGCAGTACTTC
. TRBJ2-1 13 TRBV2 TRBD1 CARQGTDYNEQFF TGTGCCAGGCAAGGGACAGACTACAATGAGCAGTTCTTC
once TRBJ2-1 15 TRBV9 TRBD1 CASSVVDRPSVEQFF TGTGCCAGCAGCGTAGTGGACAGGCCGTCCGTTGAGCAGTTCTTC
. TRBJ2-3 15 TRBV11-3 TRBD2 CASSLGLAGRARQYF TGTGCCAGCAGCCTCGGACTAGCGGGACGAGCCCGGCAGTATTTT
. TRBJ2-7 15 TRBV18 TRBD1 CASSPRDRVSYEQYF TGTGCCAGCTCACCTCGGGACAGGGTGTCCTACGAGCAGTACTTC
. TRBJ2-2 16 TRBV2 . CASSEGALQNTGELFF TGTGCCAGCAGTGAAGGGGCATTGCAGAACACCGGGGAGCTGTTTTTT
. TRBJ1-2 12 TRBV2 . CASTISSGGYTF TGTGCCAGCACCATCAGCTCGGGAGGCTACACCTTC
once TRBJ1-1 14 TRBV5-1 . CASSFSGRNTEAFF TGCGCCAGCAGCTTCAGTGGGAGAAACACTGAAGCTTTCTTT
. TRBJ2-3 15 TRBV28 . CASSLAGLHTDTQYF TGTGCCAGCAGTTTAGCGGGACTCCACACAGATACGCAGTATTTT
. TRBJ1-2 14 TRBV6-5 . CASSYRAMKYGYTF TGTGCCAGCAGTTATAGAGCCATGAAGTATGGCTACACCTTC
. TRBJ2-3 14 TRBV30 TRBD2 CAWLSGRAPDTQYF TGTGCCTGGTTAAGCGGGAGGGCCCCAGATACGCAGTATTTT
. TRBJ2-1 11 TRBV20-1 . CSARPGNEQFF TGCAGTGCTAGACCGGGGAATGAGCAGTTCTTC
. TRBJ2-3 15 TRBV30 TRBD2 CAWTQGLAGGDTQYF TGTGCCTGGACCCAGGGACTAGCGGGAGGAGATACGCAGTATTTT
. TRBJ1-2 16 TRBV15 . CATSVAIAGASNGYTF TGTGCCACCAGCGTAGCAATTGCAGGGGCTTCGAATGGCTACACCTTC
. TRBJ1-1 17 TRBV7-8 TRBD1 CASSLGPDRVMNTEAFF TGTGCCAGCAGTCTAGGACCGGACAGGGTGATGAACACTGAAGCTTTCTTT
. TRBJ1-1 14 TRBV5-1 . CASSLDSQNTEAFF TGCGCCAGCAGCTTGGATTCACAGAACACTGAAGCTTTCTTT
. TRBJ1-1 16 TRBV10-3 TRBD1 CAISEFGGTGNTEAFF TGTGCCATCAGTGAGTTCGGGGGGACAGGGAACACTGAAGCTTTCTTT
. TRBJ2-1 13 TRBV5-1 . CASSLGVEGWQFF TGCGCCAGCAGCTTGGGGGTGGAGGGCTGGCAGTTCTTC
. TRBJ1-6 15 TRBV7-2 . CASSLAGLEGSPLHF TGTGCCAGCAGCTTAGCTGGGTTGGAGGGGTCACCCCTCCACTTT
. TRBJ2-5 16 TRBV12-5 TRBD1 CASGLEGGESQETRYF TGTGCTAGTGGTTTGGAAGGGGGCGAGAGCCAAGAGACCCGGTACTTC
. TRBJ1-2 14 TRBV6-5 TRBD1 CASSATGVIYGYTF TGTGCCAGCAGTGCGACAGGGGTTATCTATGGCTACACCTTC
once TRBJ1-1 13 TRBV9 . CASSAYVNTEAFF TGTGCCAGCAGCGCGTATGTGAACACTGAAGCTTTCTTT
. TRBJ2-5 17 TRBV5-1 . CASSGASGPQGGETQYF TGCGCCAGCAGCGGAGCTAGCGGTCCTCAAGGGGGAGAGACCCAGTACTTC
. TRBJ1-3 15 TRBV6-1 . CASSQQGFSGNTIYF TGTGCCAGCAGTCAACAGGGATTCTCTGGAAACACCATATATTTT
. TRBJ2-1 15 TRBV15 TRBD2 CATSRSTSGIGEQFF TGTGCCACCAGCAGATCGACTAGCGGGATAGGTGAGCAGTTCTTC
. TRBJ2-3 15 TRBV10-2 TRBD2 CASSKLAGGLDTQYF TGCGCCAGCAGTAAACTAGCGGGAGGGCTAGATACGCAGTATTTT
. TRBJ2-1 14 TRBV9 . CASSWAESGNEQFF TGTGCCAGCAGTTGGGCAGAAAGTGGGAATGAGCAGTTCTTC
. TRBJ2-6 17 TRBV19 TRBD1 CASSPGTGYAGANVLTF TGTGCCAGTAGCCCCGGGACAGGGTACGCTGGGGCCAACGTCCTGACTTTC
few TRBJ2-3 12 TRBV7-9 . CSSTRVLDTQYF TGTTCCAGCACCCGAGTGCTAGATACGCAGTATTTT
. TRBJ1-1 16 TRBV2 . CASSLSLDSPNTEAFF TGTGCCAGCAGTCTCAGCCTGGACAGTCCGAACACTGAAGCTTTCTTT
. TRBJ1-2 14 TRBV6-4 TRBD1 CAARRDRGHYGYTF TGTGCCGCTAGAAGGGACAGGGGACACTATGGCTACACCTTC
. TRBJ1-5 16 TRBV18 . CASSPGGPGRGQPQHF TGTGCCAGCTCACCAGGGGGACCAGGGAGGGGTCAGCCCCAGCATTTT
. TRBJ2-5 12 TRBV2 . CASTQGQETQYF TGTGCCAGCACCCAGGGCCAAGAGACCCAGTACTTC
. TRBJ2-1 19 TRBV9 TRBD1 CASSVGPGQGVFRHNEQFF TGTGCCAGCAGCGTGGGGCCGGGACAGGGAGTTTTCAGGCACAATGAGCAGTTCTTC
. TRBJ2-7 11 TRBV28 . CASSVTYEQYF TGTGCCAGCAGCGTCACATACGAGCAGTACTTC
. TRBJ2-5 15 TRBV2 . CASSAGWLIQETQYF TGTGCCAGCAGTGCGGGGTGGCTTATCCAAGAGACCCAGTACTTC
. TRBJ2-1 15 TRBV25-1 . CATAYGAYFYNEQFF TGTGCCACCGCCTATGGGGCCTATTTCTACAATGAGCAGTTCTTC
. TRBJ1-4 15 TRBV5-1 TRBD1 CASSRGDRGDEKLFF TGCGCCAGCAGCCGCGGGGACAGGGGGGATGAAAAACTGTTTTTT
. TRBJ1-2 14 TRBV5-6 TRBD1 CASSLATGGSGYTF TGTGCCAGCAGCTTGGCGACAGGGGGTAGTGGCTACACCTTC
. TRBJ2-1 15 TRBV5-1 . CASSFASTSYNEQFF TGCGCCAGCAGCTTCGCTAGTACTTCCTACAATGAGCAGTTCTTC